The T cell receptor (beta chain) described here comes from a study of blood T cell repertoires in COVID-19. Study information: The cDNA or gDNA used as material had been derived from T cells, B-cell-depleted T cells, or PBMCs.

Data came from immunoSEQ multiplex PCR; TCRdb stores just in-frame clones and leaves some out. In the table there are roughly 250,000 clones, approximately 80% of which are singletons. J was trimmed by 6 bases and V by 5 bases; bases with no gene match: 10. Germline CDR1 and CDR2: SGHTA and FQGNSA. The CDR3 spans 17 residues. Material for sequencing was peripheral blood. J is TRBJ1-6 and V is TRBV7-2; the match to TRBD1 covers 10 bases. The TCR originated in an older woman with acute or convalescent COVID-19. The CDR3 DNA follows: TGTGCCAGCAGCCACGACAGGGGGCCTCTCTCTAATTCACCCCTCCACTTT. Protein sequence: CASSHDRGPLSNSPLHF.